The rows below give T cell receptor beta chains drawn from one sample of a study of response to subunit inactivated influenza vaccine. TCRdb independently ran MiXCR on the RT-PCR reads; one entry per CDR3 protein. Among about 800,000 distinct CDR3 sequences listed, 21% were seen once. The specimen was PBMCs from blood, collected 5 days after vaccination. Receptors were obtained from a man over 45 who received an inactivated influenza vaccine. Each CDR3 is given with its conserved first and last residue.

v_gene: TRBV7-2; CDR3aa: CASSQQGRVTGELFF
v_gene: TRBV5-1; CDR3aa: CASSLAAGGKETQYF
v_gene: TRBV19; CDR3aa: CASSERDRGGYTF
v_gene: TRBV24-1; CDR3aa: CATGGPGTGIDEQFF
v_gene: TRBV5-5; CDR3aa: CAMGPGPGNYGYTF
v_gene: TRBV20-1; CDR3aa: CSARGTGHRSYNEQFF
v_gene: TRBV12-3/TRBV12-4; CDR3aa: CASSFRGSSYNEQFF
v_gene: TRBV11-2; CDR3aa: CASSSKEGLAGPYNEQFF
v_gene: TRBV20-1; CDR3aa: CSASEAGMKTQPQHF
v_gene: TRBV6-2/TRBV6-3; CDR3aa: CASSYGQENLENTDTQYF
v_gene: TRBV12-3/TRBV12-4; CDR3aa: CASSPQGRYNEQFF
v_gene: TRBV29-1; CDR3aa: CSVATGGGQTQYF
v_gene: TRBV5-1; CDR3aa: CASSLEDRGSDEQYF
v_gene: TRBV4-3; CDR3aa: CASSQDRGLTEAFF
v_gene: TRBV6-2/TRBV6-3; CDR3aa: CASSFQQGASRTYGEQFF
v_gene: TRBV15; CDR3aa: CATANRARVPPYEQYF
v_gene: TRBV10-2; CDR3aa: CASSESGVYGYTF
v_gene: TRBV7-9; CDR3aa: CASSLVTSDTAKNIQYF
v_gene: TRBV20-1; CDR3aa: CSARGQKNYEQYF
v_gene: TRBV10-2; CDR3aa: CASGRGATNEKLFF
v_gene: TRBV27; CDR3aa: CASSPTGNQHHEQYF
v_gene: TRBV27; CDR3aa: CASSPLDRVVEDTQYF
v_gene: TRBV7-9; CDR3aa: CASSLGQVVDGELFF